The present T cell receptor (beta chain) was sequenced within a study of shared clonotypes between healthy human individuals. The CDR3 totals 15 residues. The junction had 3 bases not matched to a gene; V was cut back by 6 bases and J by 3 bases. Germline V gene data show CDR1 as MNHNS and CDR2 as SASEGT. Genomic DNA belonging to each subset was distributed in equal measure over several immunoSEQ plates. In the original processing: ImmunoSEQ output held junction-only sequences without quality scores, so filtering differed. Libraries were prepared by immunoSEQ multiplex PCR; TCRdb keeps only in-frame clonotypes and omits some of them. Clonal size and the V and J genes are those of that table, whereas D and trimming came from the DNA. The table has roughly 500,000 clones, 70% to 80% seen once.

The TCR comes from a woman in her 40s in good health. Some clones in this sample may be carry-over from other donors' samples. This rearrangement joins TRBV6-1 to TRBJ2-3; 13 nucleotides line up with TRBD2. Sequenced input: PBMCs. The CDR3 coding sequence is TGTGCCAGCAGAGGGACTAGCGGGGTAACAGATACGCAGTATTTT. Amino acid sequence: CASRGTSGVTDTQYF.